This T cell receptor (beta chain) was sequenced during a study of OX40 agonist ivuxolimab in advanced cancers. Background for the entire study: Ivuxolimab was an agonistic, fully human IgG2 monoclonal antibody directed against OX40 (CD134), a costimulatory receptor. The paper reports the monotherapy dose-escalation portion (N of about 50 patients) of the phase I ivuxolimab trial. Of the roughly 52 dose-escalation patients, hepatocellular carcinoma was present in about 20, melanoma in some 15, renal cell carcinoma in 9 and head and neck cancer in 9. Peripheral TCRbeta sequencing aimed to test whether ivuxolimab altered TCR sequence diversity and caused clonal T-cell expansion. Prior anti-PD-1, anti-PD-L1 or anti-CTLA-4 therapy was permitted, and checkpoint inhibitors had been received by 30% to 40% of dose-escalation patients. Partial responses occurred in three dose-escalation patients, of whom one had hepatocellular carcinoma and two had cutaneous melanoma. Intravenous ivuxolimab was administered to patients every 2 weeks at six dose levels: 0.01, 0.1, 0.3, 1.5, 3 and 10 mg/kg. In the dose-escalation cohort, 82.7% of patients were male, and the mean age was around 60 years, with a range of about 23 to 90.

Patients with a history of autoimmune disease or receiving systemic immunosuppression were excluded from the trial. Peripheral blood for TCR sequencing was collected from all dose cohorts at baseline, on cycle 4 day 1, and on cycle 7 day 1. The samples were taken from a phase I, first-in-human, multicenter, open-label dose-escalation trial of ivuxolimab. The trial enrolled adults with locally advanced or metastatic head and neck squamous cell, hepatocellular, melanoma or renal cell carcinoma. CD4+ and CD8+ T cells were sorted separately from peripheral blood before TCR sequencing. CDR3 length: 11 amino acids, cysteine to phenylalanine. The sequence is cut down to CDR3 DNA, 33 bases in frame from base 1. V lost 1 base and J lost 7 bases; the stretch between them is 4 bases long. The germline V gene gives CDR1 as MNHNS and CDR2 as SASEGT. General conclusions and limits of the study: At doses from 0.1 to 3.0 mg/kg, clonal expansion was seen in both CD4+ and CD8+ blood T cells between baseline and week 6. Low levels of normalized T-cell clonal expansion were also seen in some patients who did not respond. In partial responders in the 0.1-3.0 mg/kg groups, normalized peripheral clonal expansion was found to be among the lowest, especially among CD8+ T cells. Which antigens the clonally expanded peripheral T cells were specific for was not determined. After ivuxolimab, CD8+ T cells had more expanded clones than CD4+ T cells on average.

On this clone: The clone's antigen remains unknown. Base qualities are missing; no much larger clone stands one base away.

Genomic DNA was extracted from sorted cells for sequencing of the TCRbeta CDR3 region. The immunoSEQ Assay was used to sequence the TCRbeta CDR3 regions. TCRdb's version of the immuneACCESS table is confined to in-frame rearrangements and falls short of the full clone set. An unresolved V gene accounts for under half of the shortfall where checked; the remainder is of unknown origin. This sample has tens of thousands of clones in its table, and around 90% of those were observed once. Approximately 0.5% of the sample rests with the top ten. The TCR sequence derives from an adult with an advanced solid tumor such as melanoma, head and neck, liver or kidney cancer. The rearranged chain carries TRBV6-1 and TRBJ1-1, with the D segment identity uncertain. The sequencing here drew on CD4+ or CD8+ T cells sorted from blood, taken in a trial of the OX40 agonist ivuxolimab. The nucleotide sequence reads as follows: TGTGCCAGCAGTGAAGGCAGTGAAGCTTTCTTT. This gives the protein CASSEGSEAFF.